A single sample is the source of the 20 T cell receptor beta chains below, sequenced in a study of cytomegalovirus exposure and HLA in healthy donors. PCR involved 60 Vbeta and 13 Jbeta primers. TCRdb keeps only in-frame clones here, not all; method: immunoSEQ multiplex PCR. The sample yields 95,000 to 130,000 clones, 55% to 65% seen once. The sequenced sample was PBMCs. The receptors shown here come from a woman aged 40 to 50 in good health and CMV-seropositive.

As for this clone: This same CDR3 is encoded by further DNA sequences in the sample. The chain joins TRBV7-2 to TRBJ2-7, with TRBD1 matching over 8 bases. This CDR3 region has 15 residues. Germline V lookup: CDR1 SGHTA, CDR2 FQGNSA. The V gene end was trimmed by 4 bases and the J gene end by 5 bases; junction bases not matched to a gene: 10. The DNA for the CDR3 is TGTGCCAGCAGCTCACTGGACAGGGTTGGAAACGAGCAGTACTTC. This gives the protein CASSSLDRVGNEQYF.

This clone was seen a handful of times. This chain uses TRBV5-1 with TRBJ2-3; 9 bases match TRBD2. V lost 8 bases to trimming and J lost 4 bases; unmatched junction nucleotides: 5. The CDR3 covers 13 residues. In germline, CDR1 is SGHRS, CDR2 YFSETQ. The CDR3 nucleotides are TGCGCCAGTGCTAGCGGGATATCAGATACGCAGTATTTT. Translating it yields CASASGISDTQYF.

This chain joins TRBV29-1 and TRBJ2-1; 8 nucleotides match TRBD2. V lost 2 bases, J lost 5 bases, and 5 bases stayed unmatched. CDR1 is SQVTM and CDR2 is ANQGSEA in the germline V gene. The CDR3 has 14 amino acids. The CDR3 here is CSVEISGSDNEQFF. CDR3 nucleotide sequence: TGCAGCGTTGAAATAAGCGGGAGTGACAATGAGCAGTTCTTC.

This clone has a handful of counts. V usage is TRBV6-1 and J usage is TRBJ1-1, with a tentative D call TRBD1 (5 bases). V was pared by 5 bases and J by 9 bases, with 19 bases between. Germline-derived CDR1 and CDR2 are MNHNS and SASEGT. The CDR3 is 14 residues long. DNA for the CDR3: TGTGCCAGCAGTACTATGGGGCTGGCAGGGAAAGCTTTCTTT. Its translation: CASSTMGLAGKAFF.

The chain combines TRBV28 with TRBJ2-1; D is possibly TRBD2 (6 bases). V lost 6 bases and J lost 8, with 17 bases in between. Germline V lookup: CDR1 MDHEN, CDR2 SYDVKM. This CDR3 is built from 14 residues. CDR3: CASRVGLFRDEQFF. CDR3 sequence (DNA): TGTGCCAGCAGGGTGGGACTTTTTAGGGATGAGCAGTTCTTC.

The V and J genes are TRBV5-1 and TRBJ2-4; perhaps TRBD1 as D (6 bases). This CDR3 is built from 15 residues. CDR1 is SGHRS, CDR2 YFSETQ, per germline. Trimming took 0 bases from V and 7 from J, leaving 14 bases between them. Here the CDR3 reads CASSLGSGGSNIQYF. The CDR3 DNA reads TGCGCCAGCAGCTTGGGGTCTGGGGGCTCGAACATTCAGTACTTC.

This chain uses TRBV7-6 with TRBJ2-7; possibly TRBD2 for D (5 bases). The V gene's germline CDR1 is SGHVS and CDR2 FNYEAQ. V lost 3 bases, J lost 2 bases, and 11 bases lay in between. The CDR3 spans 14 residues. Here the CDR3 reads CASSLRGPTYEQYF. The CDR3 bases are TGTGCCAGCAGCTTGCGCGGGCCTACCTACGAGCAGTACTTC.

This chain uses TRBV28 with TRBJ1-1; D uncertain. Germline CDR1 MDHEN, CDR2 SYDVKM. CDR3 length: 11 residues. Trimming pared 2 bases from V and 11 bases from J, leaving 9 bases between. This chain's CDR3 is CASSLVGAAFF. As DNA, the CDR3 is TGTGCCAGCAGTTTAGTGGGCGCGGCTTTCTTT.

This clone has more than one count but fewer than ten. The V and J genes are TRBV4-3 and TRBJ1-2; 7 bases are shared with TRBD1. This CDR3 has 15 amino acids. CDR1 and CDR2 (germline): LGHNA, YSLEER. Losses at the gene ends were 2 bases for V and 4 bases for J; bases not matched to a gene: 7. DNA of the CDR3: TGCGCCAGCAGCCAACTCACAGGGGCGGGCTATGGCTACACCTTC. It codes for CASSQLTGAGYGYTF.

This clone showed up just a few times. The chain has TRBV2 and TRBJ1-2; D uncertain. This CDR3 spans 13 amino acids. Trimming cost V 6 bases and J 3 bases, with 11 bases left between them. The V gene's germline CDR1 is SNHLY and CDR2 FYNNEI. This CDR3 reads CASRESWDYGYTF. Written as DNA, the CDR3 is TGTGCCAGCAGGGAGTCCTGGGACTATGGCTACACCTTC.

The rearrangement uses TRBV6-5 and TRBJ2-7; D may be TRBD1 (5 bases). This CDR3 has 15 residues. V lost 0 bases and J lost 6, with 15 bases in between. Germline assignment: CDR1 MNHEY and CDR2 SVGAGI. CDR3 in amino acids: CASSYSGRAAAEQYF. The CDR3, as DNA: TGTGCCAGCAGTTACTCGGGCAGGGCCGCGGCCGAGCAGTACTTC.

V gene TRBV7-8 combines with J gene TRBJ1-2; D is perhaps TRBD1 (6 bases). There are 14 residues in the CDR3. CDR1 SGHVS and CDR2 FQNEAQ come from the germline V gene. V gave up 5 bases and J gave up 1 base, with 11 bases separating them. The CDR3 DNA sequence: TGTGCCAGCAGCCAGGGGCCGGTTAACTATGGCTACACCTTC. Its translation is CASSQGPVNYGYTF.

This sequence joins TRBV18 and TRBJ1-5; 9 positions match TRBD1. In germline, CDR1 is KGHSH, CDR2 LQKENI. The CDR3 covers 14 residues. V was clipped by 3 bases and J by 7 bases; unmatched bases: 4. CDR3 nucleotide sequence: TGTGCCAGCTCACCGGGACAGGGCGGCCAGCCCCAGCATTTT. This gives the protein CASSPGQGGQPQHF.

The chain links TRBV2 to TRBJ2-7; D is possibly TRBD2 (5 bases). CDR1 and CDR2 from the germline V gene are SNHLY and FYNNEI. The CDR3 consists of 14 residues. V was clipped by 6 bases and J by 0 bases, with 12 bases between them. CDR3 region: CASRDGLASYEQYF. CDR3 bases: TGTGCCAGCAGGGACGGTCTAGCCTCCTACGAGCAGTACTTC.

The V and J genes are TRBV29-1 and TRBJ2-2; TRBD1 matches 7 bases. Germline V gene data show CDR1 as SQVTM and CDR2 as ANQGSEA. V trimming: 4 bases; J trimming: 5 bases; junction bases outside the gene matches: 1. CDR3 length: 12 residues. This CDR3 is CSVGRGTGELFF. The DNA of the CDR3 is TGCAGCGTTGGCAGGGGGACCGGGGAGCTGTTTTTT.

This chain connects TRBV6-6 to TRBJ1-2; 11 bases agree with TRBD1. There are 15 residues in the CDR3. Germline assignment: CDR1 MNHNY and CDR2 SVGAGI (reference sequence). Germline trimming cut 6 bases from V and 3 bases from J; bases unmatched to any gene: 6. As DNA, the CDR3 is TGTGCCAGCAGGACGTGGGGACAGGGGGACTATGGCTACACCTTC. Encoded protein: CASRTWGQGDYGYTF.

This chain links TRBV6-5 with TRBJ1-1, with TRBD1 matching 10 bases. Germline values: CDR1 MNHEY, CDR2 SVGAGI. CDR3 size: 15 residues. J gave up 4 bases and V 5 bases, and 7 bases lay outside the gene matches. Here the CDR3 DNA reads TGTGCCAGCAGTGGTCGGGGACAGGGGAGCACTGAAGCTTTCTTT. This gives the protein CASSGRGQGSTEAFF.

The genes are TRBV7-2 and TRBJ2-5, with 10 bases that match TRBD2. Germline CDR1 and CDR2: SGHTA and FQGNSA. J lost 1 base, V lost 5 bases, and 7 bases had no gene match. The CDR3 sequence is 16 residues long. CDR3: CASSRWSGRAQETQYF. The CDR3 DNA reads TGTGCCAGCAGCCGGTGGAGCGGGAGGGCCCAAGAGACCCAGTACTTC.

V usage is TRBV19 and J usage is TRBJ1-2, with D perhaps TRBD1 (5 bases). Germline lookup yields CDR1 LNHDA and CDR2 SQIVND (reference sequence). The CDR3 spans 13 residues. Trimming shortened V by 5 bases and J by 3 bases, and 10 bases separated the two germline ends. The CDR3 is CASSQDTYYGYTF. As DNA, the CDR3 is TGTGCCAGTAGTCAGGACACCTACTATGGCTACACCTTC. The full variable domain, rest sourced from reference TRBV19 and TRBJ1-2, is DGGITQSPKYLFRKEGQNVTLSCEQNLNHDAMYWYRQDPGQGLRLIYYSQIVNDFQKGDIAEGYSVSREKKESFPLTVTSAQKNPTAFYLCASSQDTYYGYTFGSGTRLTVV.

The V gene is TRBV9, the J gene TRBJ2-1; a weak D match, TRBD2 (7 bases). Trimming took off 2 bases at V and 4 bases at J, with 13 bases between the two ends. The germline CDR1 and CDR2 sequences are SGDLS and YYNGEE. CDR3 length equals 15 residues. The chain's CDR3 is CASSVSSGTYNEQFF. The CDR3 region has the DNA TGTGCCAGCAGCGTTTCGAGCGGGACATACAATGAGCAGTTCTTC.